Detailed here is one TCR beta chain. Its target is unknown. The data derive from a study of cytomegalovirus exposure and HLA in healthy donors. Study-wide findings and caveats: There were a few CMV-associated chains whose specificity for CMV antigens was confirmed in vitro.

Healthy donors of bone marrow made up the group. PCR primers comprised 60 Vbeta and 13 Jbeta primers. Sequencing used immunoSEQ multiplex PCR; TCRdb keeps in-frame clones, though not all of them. The sample is made up of around 52,000 clones, and the top ten hold approximately 26% of it. This receptor was identified in a man aged 35-49 years in good health and CMV-seropositive. The sequencing sample was made of PBMCs.

The chain's CDR3 is CASSPIRTGRNTEAFF. In nucleotides, the CDR3 is TGTGCCAGCAGTCCCATTAGGACAGGGAGGAACACTGAAGCTTTCTTT. This chain connects TRBV28 to TRBJ1-1; TRBD1 matches at 8 bases. Looked up from germline, CDR1 is MDHEN and CDR2 is SYDVKM. Trimming took 5 bases from V and 1 from J; bases not matched to a gene: 9. The CDR3 extends over 16 amino acids.